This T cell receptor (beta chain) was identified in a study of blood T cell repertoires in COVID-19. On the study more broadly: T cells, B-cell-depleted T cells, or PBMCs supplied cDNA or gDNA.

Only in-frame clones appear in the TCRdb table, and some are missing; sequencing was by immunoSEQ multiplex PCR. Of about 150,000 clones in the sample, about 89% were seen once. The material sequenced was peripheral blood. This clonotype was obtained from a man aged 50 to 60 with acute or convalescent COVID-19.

The chain's CDR3 is CASSLYAGKDEKLFF. The CDR3 DNA reads as TGTGCCAGCAGCTTGTATGCAGGGAAGGATGAAAAACTGTTTTTT. The chain combines TRBV11-2 with TRBJ1-4; perhaps TRBD1 as D (5 bases). Germline CDR1 SGHAT, CDR2 FQNNGV. Trimming stripped 3 bases from V and 6 bases from J, with 14 bases between. CDR3 length equals 15 residues.